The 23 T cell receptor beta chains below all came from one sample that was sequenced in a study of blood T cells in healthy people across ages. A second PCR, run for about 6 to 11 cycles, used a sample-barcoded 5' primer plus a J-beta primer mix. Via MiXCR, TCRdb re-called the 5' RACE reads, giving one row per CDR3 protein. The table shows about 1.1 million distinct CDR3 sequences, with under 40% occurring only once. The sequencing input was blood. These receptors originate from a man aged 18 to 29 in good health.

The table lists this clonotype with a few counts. CDR3 amino acids: CASSLGTTNEQFF. In nucleotides, the CDR3 is TGTGCCAGCAGCTTGGGGACTACAAATGAGCAGTTCTTC. The V and J genes are TRBV5-6 and TRBJ2-1; tentatively, D is TRBD2 (6 bases). The CDR3 consists of 13 residues. V was trimmed by 0 bases and J by 7 bases, leaving 8 bases between them. CDR1 is SGHDT, CDR2 YYEEEE, per germline.

The DNA for the CDR3 is TGCAGTGCCAAACGGGACGGACAGGGACTTGGTGGCTACACCTTC. This encodes CSAKRDGQGLGGYTF. The chain carries TRBV20-1 and TRBJ1-2; 8 nucleotides align to TRBD1. In germline, CDR1 is DFQATT, CDR2 SNEGSKA (reference sequence). Trimming took 6 bases from V and 7 from J; bases not matched to a gene: 16. The CDR3 is 15 amino acids.

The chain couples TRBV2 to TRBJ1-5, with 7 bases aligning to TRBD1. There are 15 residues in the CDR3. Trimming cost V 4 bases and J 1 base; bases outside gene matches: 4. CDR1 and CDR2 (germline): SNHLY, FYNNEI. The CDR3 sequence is CASSGDRASNQPQHF. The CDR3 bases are TGTGCCAGCAGTGGCGACAGGGCAAGCAATCAGCCCCAGCATTTT.

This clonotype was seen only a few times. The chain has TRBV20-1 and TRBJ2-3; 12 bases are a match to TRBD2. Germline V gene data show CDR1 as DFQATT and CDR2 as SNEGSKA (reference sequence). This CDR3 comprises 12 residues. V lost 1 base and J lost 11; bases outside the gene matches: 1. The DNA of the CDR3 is TGCAGTGCTAGAGGGACTAGCGGGGAGCAGTATTTT. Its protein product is CSARGTSGEQYF.

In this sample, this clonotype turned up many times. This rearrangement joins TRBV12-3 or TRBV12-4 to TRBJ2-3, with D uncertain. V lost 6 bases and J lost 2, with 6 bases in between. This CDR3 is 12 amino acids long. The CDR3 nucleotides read TGTGCCAGCAGCTGGACCACAGATACGCAGTATTTT. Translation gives CASSWTTDTQYF.

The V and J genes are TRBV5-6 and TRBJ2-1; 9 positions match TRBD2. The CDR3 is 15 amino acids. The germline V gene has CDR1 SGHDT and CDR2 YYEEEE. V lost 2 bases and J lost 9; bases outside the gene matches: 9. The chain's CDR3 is CASSFSSGASLEQFF. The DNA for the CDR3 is TGTGCCAGCAGCTTTTCTAGCGGGGCGTCTCTTGAGCAGTTCTTC.

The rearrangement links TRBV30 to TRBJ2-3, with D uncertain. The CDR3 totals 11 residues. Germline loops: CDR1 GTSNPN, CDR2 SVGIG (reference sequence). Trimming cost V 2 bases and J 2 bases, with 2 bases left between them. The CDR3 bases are TGTGCCTGGAGTTACACAGATACGCAGTATTTT. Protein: CAWSYTDTQYF.

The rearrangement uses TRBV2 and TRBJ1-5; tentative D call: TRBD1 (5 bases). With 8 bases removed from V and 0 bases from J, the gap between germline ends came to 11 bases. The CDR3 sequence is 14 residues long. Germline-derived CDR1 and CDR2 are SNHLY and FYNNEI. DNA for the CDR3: TGTGCCAGCCGGAAGGGGAATAGCAATCAGCCCCAGCATTTT. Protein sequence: CASRKGNSNQPQHF.

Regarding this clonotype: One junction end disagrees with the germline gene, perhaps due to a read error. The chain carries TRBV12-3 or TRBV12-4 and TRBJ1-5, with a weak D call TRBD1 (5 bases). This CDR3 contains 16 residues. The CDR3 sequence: CASSSSSGSGNRPQHF. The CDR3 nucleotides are TGTGCCAGCAGTTCAAGCTCAGGGTCTGGGAATCGGCCCCAGCATTTT.

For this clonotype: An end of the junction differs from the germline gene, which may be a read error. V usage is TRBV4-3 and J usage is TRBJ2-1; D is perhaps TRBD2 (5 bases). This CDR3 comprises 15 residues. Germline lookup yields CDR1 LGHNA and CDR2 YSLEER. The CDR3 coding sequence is TGCGTCAGCAGCCAAGGACGCGCGGGTTACAATGAGCAGTTCTTC. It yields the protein CVSSQGRAGYNEQFF.

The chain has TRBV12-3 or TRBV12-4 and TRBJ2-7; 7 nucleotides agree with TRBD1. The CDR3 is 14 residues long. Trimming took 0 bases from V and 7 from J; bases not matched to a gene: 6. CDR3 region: CASSLAGQNNEQYF. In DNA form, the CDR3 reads TGTGCCAGCAGTTTAGCGGGACAGAACAATGAGCAGTACTTC.

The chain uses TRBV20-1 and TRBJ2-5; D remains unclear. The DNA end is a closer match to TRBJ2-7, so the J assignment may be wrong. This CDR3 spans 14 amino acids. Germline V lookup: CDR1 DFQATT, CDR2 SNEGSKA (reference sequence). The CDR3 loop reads CSARDVGSTNEQYF. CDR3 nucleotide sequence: TGCAGTGCTAGAGATGTGGGGTCGACAAACGAGCAGTACTTC.

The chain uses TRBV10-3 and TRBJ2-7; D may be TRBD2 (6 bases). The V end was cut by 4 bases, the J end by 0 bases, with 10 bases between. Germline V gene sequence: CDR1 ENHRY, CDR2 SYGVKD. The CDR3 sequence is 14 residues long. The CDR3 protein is CAISGGDLSYEQYF. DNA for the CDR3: TGTGCCATCAGTGGCGGGGACCTCTCCTACGAGCAGTACTTC.

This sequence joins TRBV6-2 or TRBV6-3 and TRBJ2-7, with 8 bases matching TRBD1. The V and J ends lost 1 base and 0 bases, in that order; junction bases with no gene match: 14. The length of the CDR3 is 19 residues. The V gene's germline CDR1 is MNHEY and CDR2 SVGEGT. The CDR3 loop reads CASSYYLRGQGKISYEQYF. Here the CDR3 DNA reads TGTGCCAGCAGTTACTACCTCAGGGGGCAGGGGAAAATCTCCTACGAGCAGTACTTC.

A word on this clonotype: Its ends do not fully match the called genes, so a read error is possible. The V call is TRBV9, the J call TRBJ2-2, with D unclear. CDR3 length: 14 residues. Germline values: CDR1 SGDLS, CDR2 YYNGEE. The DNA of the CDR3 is TGTACCAGCAGCCCCCAGTCGTTCACCGGGGAGCTGTTTTTT. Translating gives CTSSPQSFTGELFF.

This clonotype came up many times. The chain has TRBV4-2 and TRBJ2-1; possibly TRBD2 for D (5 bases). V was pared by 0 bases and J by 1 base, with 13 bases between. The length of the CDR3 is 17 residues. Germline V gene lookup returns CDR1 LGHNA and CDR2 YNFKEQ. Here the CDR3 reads CASSQEDRWESYNEQFF. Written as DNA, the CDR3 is TGTGCCAGCAGCCAAGAGGATAGGTGGGAGTCCTACAATGAGCAGTTCTTC.

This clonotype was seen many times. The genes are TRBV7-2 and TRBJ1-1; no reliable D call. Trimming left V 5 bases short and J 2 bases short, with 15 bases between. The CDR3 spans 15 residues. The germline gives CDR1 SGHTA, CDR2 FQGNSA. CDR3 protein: CASSPSYDGNTEAFF. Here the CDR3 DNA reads TGTGCCAGCAGCCCAAGCTACGACGGAAACACTGAAGCTTTCTTT.

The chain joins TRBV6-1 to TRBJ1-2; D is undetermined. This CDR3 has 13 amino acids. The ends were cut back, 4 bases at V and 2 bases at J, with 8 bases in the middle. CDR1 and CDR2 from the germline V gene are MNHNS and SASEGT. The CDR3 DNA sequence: TGTGCCAGCAGTGCCTACGGGAACTATGGCTACACCTTC. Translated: CASSAYGNYGYTF.

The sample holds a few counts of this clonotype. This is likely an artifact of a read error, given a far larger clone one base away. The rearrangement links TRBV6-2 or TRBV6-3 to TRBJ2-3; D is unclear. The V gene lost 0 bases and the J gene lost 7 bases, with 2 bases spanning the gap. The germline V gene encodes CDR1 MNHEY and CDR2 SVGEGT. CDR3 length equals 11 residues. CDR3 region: CASSYSYTQYF. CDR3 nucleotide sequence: TGTGCCAGCAGTTACTCATATACGCAGTATTTT.

As DNA, the CDR3 is TGCGCCAGCAGCCAAGAGGGGCTCGCGGGCTACAATGAGCAGTTCTTC. Translating it yields CASSQEGLAGYNEQFF. The gene calls are TRBV4-3 and TRBJ2-1; D may correspond to TRBD1 or TRBD2 (5 bases each). Germline values: CDR1 LGHNA, CDR2 YSLEER. Trimming cost V 0 bases and J 3 bases, with 12 bases left between them. The CDR3 runs 16 residues.

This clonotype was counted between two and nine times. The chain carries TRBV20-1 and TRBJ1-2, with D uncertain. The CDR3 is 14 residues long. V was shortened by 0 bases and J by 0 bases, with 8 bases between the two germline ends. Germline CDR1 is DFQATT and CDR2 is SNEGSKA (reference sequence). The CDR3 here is CSARDTTANYGYTF. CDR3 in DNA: TGCAGTGCTAGAGATACCACCGCTAACTATGGCTACACCTTC.

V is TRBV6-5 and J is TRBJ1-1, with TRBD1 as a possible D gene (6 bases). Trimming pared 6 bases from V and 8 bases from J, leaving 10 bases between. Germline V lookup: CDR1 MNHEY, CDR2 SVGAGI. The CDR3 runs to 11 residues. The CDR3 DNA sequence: TGTGCCAGCAGCGATACAGGGGAAGCTTTCTTT. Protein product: CASSDTGEAFF.

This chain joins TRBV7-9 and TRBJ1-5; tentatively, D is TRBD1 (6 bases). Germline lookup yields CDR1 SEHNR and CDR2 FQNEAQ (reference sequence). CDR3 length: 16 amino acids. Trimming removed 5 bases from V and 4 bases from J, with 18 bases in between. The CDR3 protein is CASSPLQGTPNQPQHF. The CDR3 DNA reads TGTGCCAGCAGCCCCTTACAGGGAACCCCAAATCAGCCCCAGCATTTT.